The 26 T cell receptor beta chains presented below share a single source sample, sequenced in a study of blood T cell repertoires in COVID-19. Sequencing was performed with immunoSEQ multiplex PCR; in TCRdb, only in-frame clones are kept and a portion is missing. The data contain more than 75,000 clones, roughly 80% of them singletons. The sequencing input was peripheral blood. Receptor source: a woman of 80 years or more with active or convalescent COVID-19.

The gene calls are TRBV14 and TRBJ2-3; the D gene is possibly TRBD2 (6 bases). From germline, CDR1 is SGHDN and CDR2 FVKESK. The CDR3 covers 15 residues. The ends were cut back, 4 bases at V and 4 bases at J, with 15 bases in the middle. CDR3 loop: CASSRMTSRPDTQYF. The CDR3 bases are TGTGCCAGCAGCCGAATGACTAGTCGCCCAGATACGCAGTATTTT. Filled out from reference TRBV14 and TRBJ2-3, the complete variable domain reads EAGVTQFPSHSVIEKGQTVTLRCDPISGHDNLYWYRRVMGKEIKFLLHFVKESKQDESGMPNNRFLAERTGGTYSTLKVQPAELEDSGVYFCASSRMTSRPDTQYFGPGTRLTVL.

The chain couples TRBV6-5 to TRBJ2-5; 7 positions agree with TRBD1. This CDR3 has 14 amino acids. After removal of 6 bases from V and 0 bases from J, the junction contained 4 bases not matched to a gene. CDR1 is MNHEY and CDR2 is SVGAGI in the germline V gene. CDR3 sequence reads: CASSRTGYQETQYF. Written as DNA, the CDR3 is TGTGCCAGCAGCCGGACAGGATACCAAGAGACCCAGTACTTC.

This chain joins TRBV28 and TRBJ1-2, with 8 bases matching TRBD1. The J segment lost 1 base and the V segment lost 7 bases, leaving 5 bases of the junction unmatched. The germline V gene encodes CDR1 MDHEN and CDR2 SYDVKM. This CDR3 has 14 amino acids. The CDR3: CASIPGQGNYGYTF. The CDR3 DNA reads TGTGCCAGCATCCCCGGACAGGGTAACTATGGCTACACCTTC.

The rearrangement joins TRBV10-3 to TRBJ2-1, with 13 bases aligning to TRBD2. Trimming removed 2 bases from V and 9 bases from J; junction bases left unmatched: 4. The CDR3 contains 15 residues. CDR1 and CDR2 (germline): ENHRY, SYGVKD. CDR3 region: CAISEVTSGRGEQFF. The CDR3 bases are TGTGCCATCAGTGAGGTCACTAGCGGGAGGGGTGAGCAGTTCTTC.

This clone has only a few counts. The gene calls are TRBV7-8 and TRBJ2-7; 7 bases match TRBD1. The CDR3 has 14 amino acids. After removal of 5 bases from V and 1 base from J, the junction contained 5 bases not matched to a gene. Germline-derived CDR1 and CDR2 are SGHVS and FQNEAQ. CDR3 loop: CASSLEQGSYEQYF. CDR3 nucleotide sequence: TGTGCCAGCAGCCTAGAACAGGGGTCCTACGAGCAGTACTTC.

The chain joins TRBV29-1 to TRBJ2-7; no definite D call. CDR3 length equals 11 residues. Germline values: CDR1 SQVTM, CDR2 ANQGSEA. V was pared by 2 bases and J by 3 bases, with 5 bases between. In DNA form, the CDR3 reads TGCAGCGTTGAACTGTTCTACGAGCAGTACTTC. Protein: CSVELFYEQYF.

This clone was counted once. This chain links TRBV11-2 with TRBJ1-1, with TRBD1 as a possible D gene (5 bases). From germline, CDR1 is SGHAT and CDR2 FQNNGV. Trimming removed 5 bases at V and 9 bases at J, with 25 bases between. The CDR3 has 16 amino acids. CDR3 sequence reads: CASSPSTGSWGMKAFF. The CDR3 coding sequence is TGTGCCAGCAGCCCCAGCACCGGGTCCTGGGGCATGAAAGCTTTCTTT.

This clone was recorded at least ten times. The rearrangement uses TRBV27 and TRBJ2-7, with TRBD1 matching over 7 bases. CDR3 length equals 13 residues. From germline, CDR1 is MNHEY and CDR2 SMNVEV (reference sequence). After removal of 3 bases from V and 2 bases from J, the junction contained 1 base not matched to a gene. CDR3 nucleotide sequence: TGTGCCAGCAGTTTTGGGACAGCCTACGAGCAGTACTTC. This sequence encodes CASSFGTAYEQYF.

V and J are TRBV28 and TRBJ1-1; D uncertain. This CDR3 is 13 amino acids long. The V gene lost 1 base and the J gene lost 4 bases, with 7 bases spanning the gap. CDR1 is MDHEN, CDR2 SYDVKM, per germline. The CDR3 sequence is CASSLLMSTEAFF. As DNA, the CDR3 is TGTGCCAGCAGTTTATTAATGAGCACTGAAGCTTTCTTT.

The genes are TRBV7-9 and TRBJ1-5, with TRBD1 as a possible D gene (5 bases). Trimming removed 4 bases from V and 3 bases from J, with 10 bases in between. CDR3 length equals 14 residues. Germline V gene data show CDR1 as SEHNR and CDR2 as FQNEAQ (reference sequence). The CDR3 DNA is TGTGCCAGCAGCTCCCAGGGAAACAATCAGCCCCAGCATTTT. Amino acids: CASSSQGNNQPQHF.

The chain joins TRBV29-1 to TRBJ1-1; D call uncertain. The CDR3 totals 13 residues. V dropped 1 base and J dropped 3 bases, with 9 bases sitting between them. Per the germline V gene, CDR1 is SQVTM and CDR2 is ANQGSEA. The CDR3 spells CSVEGTRDTEAFF. In DNA form, the CDR3 reads TGCAGCGTTGAAGGGACGAGGGACACTGAAGCTTTCTTT.

This clone was recorded once. The chain joins TRBV27 to TRBJ2-7; TRBD1 agrees at 8 bases. The germline V gene has CDR1 MNHEY and CDR2 SMNVEV (reference sequence). Trimming took 2 bases from V and 9 from J; bases not matched to a gene: 6. The CDR3 covers 13 residues. The CDR3 DNA is TGTGCCAGCAGTTTAGTCGGACAGGGCCGGCAGTACTTC. This codes for CASSLVGQGRQYF.

V is TRBV7-3 and J is TRBJ1-6, with TRBD1 matching 9 bases. V lost 6 bases to trimming and J lost 7 bases; unmatched junction nucleotides: 1. The CDR3 has 13 residues. Germline CDR1 SGHTA, CDR2 FQGTGA. The CDR3 reads CASSGTGNSPLHF. CDR3 nucleotides: TGTGCCAGCAGTGGGACAGGGAATTCACCCCTCCACTTT.

The CDR3 region has the DNA TGTGCCAGCAGCCGGGACAGGGTAAATGAAAAACTGTTTTTT. Residues: CASSRDRVNEKLFF. This chain uses TRBV7-9 with TRBJ1-4; 9 bases are a match to TRBD1. CDR3 length: 14 amino acids. After removal of 5 bases from V and 5 bases from J, the junction contained 3 bases not matched to a gene. Germline-derived CDR1 and CDR2 are SEHNR and FQNEAQ (reference sequence).

A few counts support this clone. The chain recombines TRBV6-5 with TRBJ2-3; the D is unclear. The germline CDR1 and CDR2 sequences are MNHEY and SVGAGI. The CDR3 length is 15 residues. Trimming left V 2 bases short and J 2 bases short, with 11 bases between. DNA for the CDR3: TGTGCCAGCAGTTACGCGCGGCCACTCACAGATACGCAGTATTTT. Residues: CASSYARPLTDTQYF.

This chain uses TRBV19 with TRBJ1-1; a possible D gene is TRBD1 (6 bases). The CDR3 is 15 amino acids. V was shortened by 3 bases and J by 4 bases, with 15 bases between the two germline ends. Germline CDR1 LNHDA, CDR2 SQIVND (reference sequence). The CDR3 coding sequence is TGTGCCAGTAGTATCGACAGGATAGGTAGCACTGAAGCTTTCTTT. Protein product: CASSIDRIGSTEAFF.

This clone was counted only a few times. V and J are TRBV5-5 and TRBJ1-6; possibly TRBD1 for D (5 bases). The germline CDR1 and CDR2 sequences are SGHKS and YYEKEE (reference sequence). The CDR3 is 17 amino acids. V lost 0 bases to trimming and J lost 0 bases, with 10 bases between them. CDR3 in amino acids: CASSLAGGSSYNSPLHF. The CDR3 DNA sequence: TGTGCCAGCAGCTTGGCCGGGGGAAGCTCCTATAATTCACCCCTCCACTTT.

The genes are TRBV5-1 and TRBJ2-7, with 7 bases that match TRBD1. Germline CDR1 is SGHRS and CDR2 is YFSETQ. The V gene end was trimmed by 7 bases and the J gene end by 1 base; junction bases not matched to a gene: 8. This CDR3 comprises 14 residues. The CDR3 nucleotides are TGCGCCAGCGCCCCGCGGACAGGTTCCTACGAGCAGTACTTC. It codes for CASAPRTGSYEQYF.

The chain carries TRBV6-5 and TRBJ1-2; D remains unclear. This CDR3 spans 13 amino acids. V lost 5 bases and J 0 bases, leaving 7 bases between the germline ends. The germline CDR1 and CDR2 sequences are MNHEY and SVGAGI. The CDR3 here is CASSRAANYGYTF. The CDR3 coding sequence is TGTGCCAGCAGTCGCGCGGCTAACTATGGCTACACCTTC.

The V gene is TRBV27, the J gene TRBJ1-1, with D possibly being TRBD1 (6 bases). The CDR3 is made up of 16 amino acids. CDR1 is MNHEY and CDR2 is SMNVEV in the germline V gene (reference sequence). V lost 5 bases, J lost 0 bases, and 16 bases lay in between. The CDR3 sequence is CASSPFGQTMNTEAFF. For the CDR3, the DNA is TGTGCCAGCAGTCCATTTGGACAGACAATGAACACTGAAGCTTTCTTT.

This clone appeared a single time. The chain employs TRBV3-1 (or the pseudogene TRBV3-2) and TRBJ2-7; unclear D gene. The CDR3 covers 11 residues. Trimming took off 3 bases at V and 7 bases at J, with 7 bases between the two ends. Germline V CDR1 and CDR2: LGHDT, YNNKEL (reference sequence). CDR3 nucleotide sequence: TGTGCCAGCAGCCAGTCCAGGGAGCAGTACTTC. This encodes CASSQSREQYF.

The J gene is TRBJ1-6, the V gene TRBV7-2, with a tentative D call TRBD1 (6 bases). This CDR3 region has 14 residues. CDR1 is SGHTA and CDR2 is FQGNSA in the germline V gene. The ends were cut back, 5 bases at V and 10 bases at J, with 15 bases in the middle. CDR3 sequence (DNA): TGTGCCAGCAGCACACAGGGTCTCTACTCACCCCTCCACTTT. Translated: CASSTQGLYSPLHF.

This clone rates as medium-sized (0.01 to 0.1%). The rearrangement uses TRBV7-3 and TRBJ1-3; 10 bases are shared with TRBD1. V gave up 5 bases and J gave up 2 bases; unmatched junction bases: 3. CDR3 length equals 15 residues. Germline loops: CDR1 SGHTA, CDR2 FQGTGA. The DNA of the CDR3 is TGTGCCAGCAGCCAAGGACAGGGGGCTGGAAACACCATATATTTT. The encoded protein is CASSQGQGAGNTIYF.

The J gene is TRBJ1-1, the V gene TRBV5-1; weak D call: TRBD1 (5 bases). V dropped 0 bases and J dropped 1 base, with 13 bases sitting between them. This CDR3 has 16 amino acids. Germline values: CDR1 SGHRS, CDR2 YFSETQ. CDR3 protein: CASSLVQGRRNTEAFF. As DNA, the CDR3 is TGCGCCAGCAGCTTGGTTCAGGGTCGCAGGAACACTGAAGCTTTCTTT. The variable domain in full, completed from reference TRBV5-1 and TRBJ1-1, reads KAGVTQTPRYLIKTRGQQVTLSCSPISGHRSVSWYQQTPGQGLQFLFEYFSETQRNKGNFPGRFSGRQFSNSRSEMNVSTLELGDSALYLCASSLVQGRRNTEAFFGQGTRLTVV.

The chain uses TRBV18 and TRBJ2-2, with D tentatively TRBD2 (7 bases). Germline V lookup: CDR1 KGHSH, CDR2 LQKENI. This CDR3 spans 16 amino acids. V lost 4 bases, J lost 0 bases, and 12 bases lay in between. The CDR3 sequence: CASSREGVPNTGELFF. CDR3 DNA sequence: TGTGCCAGCTCACGGGAGGGGGTGCCGAACACCGGGGAGCTGTTTTTT.

This clone was seen just once. The gene calls are TRBV2 and TRBJ2-3; D gene unclear. The CDR3 runs 12 residues. V lost 6 bases, J lost 2 bases, and 6 bases lay in between. Germline loops: CDR1 SNHLY, CDR2 FYNNEI. CDR3 in DNA: TGTGCCAGCAGATTAAACACAGATACGCAGTATTTT. Residues: CASRLNTDTQYF. The entire variable domain, with the rest obtained from reference TRBV2 and TRBJ2-3, is as follows: EPEVTQTPSHQVTQMGQEVILRCVPISNHLYFYWYRQILGQKVEFLVSFYNNEISEKSEIFDDQFSVERPDGSNFTLKIRSTKLEDSAMYFCASRLNTDTQYFGPGTRLTVL.